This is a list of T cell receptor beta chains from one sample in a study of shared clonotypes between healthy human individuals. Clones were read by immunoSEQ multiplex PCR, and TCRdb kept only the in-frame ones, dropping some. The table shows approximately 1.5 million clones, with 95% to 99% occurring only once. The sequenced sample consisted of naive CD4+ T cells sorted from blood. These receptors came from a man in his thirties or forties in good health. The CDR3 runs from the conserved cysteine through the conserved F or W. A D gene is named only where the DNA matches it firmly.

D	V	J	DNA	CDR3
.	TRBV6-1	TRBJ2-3	TGTGCCAGCAGTCAAAGGGGAGCAGATACGCAGTATTTT	CASSQRGADTQYF
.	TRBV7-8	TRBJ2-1	TGTGCCAGCAGCTCCCGACAGAGCTCCTACAATGAGCAGTTCTTC	CASSSRQSSYNEQFF
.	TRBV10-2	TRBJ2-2	TGCGCCAGCAGTGATGGTCGAGGGAGTTATGGCGGGGAGCTGTTTTTT	CASSDGRGSYGGELFF
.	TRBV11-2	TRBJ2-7	TGTGCCAGCAGCTTAGCCGACACCTCCTACGAGCAGTACTTC	CASSLADTSYEQYF
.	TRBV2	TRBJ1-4	TGTGCCAGCAGGCTAATTAATGAAAAACTGTTTTTT	CASRLINEKLFF
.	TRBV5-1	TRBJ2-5	TGCGCCAGCAGCCCTAGGCAGCAAGAGACCCAGTACTTC	CASSPRQQETQYF
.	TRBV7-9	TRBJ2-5	TGTGCCAGCAGCTTTGCAGGGCAAGGAGCCCCAGACTTC	CASSFAGQGAPDF
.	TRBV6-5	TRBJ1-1	TGTGCCAGCAGGATGACAGCTAACACTGAAGCTTTCTTT	CASRMTANTEAFF
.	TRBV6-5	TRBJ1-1	TGTGCCAGCAGTTACTCGGGGGTGATGAAGAACACTGAAGCTTTCTTT	CASSYSGVMKNTEAFF
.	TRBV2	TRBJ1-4	TGTGCCAGCAGTTATTCGGGGGTCGATGAAAAACTGTTTTTT	CASSYSGVDEKLFF
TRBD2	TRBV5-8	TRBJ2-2	TGTGCCAGCAGCGCTAGACTGCGGCGGGGGGCGAACACCGGGGAGCTGTTTTTT	CASSARLRRGANTGELFF
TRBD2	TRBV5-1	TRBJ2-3	TGCGCCAGCAGCTTGCCGCCGCCTAGCGGGGGACGGAGGACAGATACGCAGTATTTT	CASSLPPPSGGRRTDTQYF
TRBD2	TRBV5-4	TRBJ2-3	TGTGCCAGCAGCTTGGAAGGCGGGAGAGGAGATACGCAGTATTTT	CASSLEGGRGDTQYF
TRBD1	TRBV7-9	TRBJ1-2	TGTGCCAGCAGCTTGGGACAGGCCGTCGGGTCCTATGGCTACACCTTC	CASSLGQAVGSYGYTF
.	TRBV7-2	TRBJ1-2	TGTGCCAGCAGCTTAGCGACAGATTATGGCTACACCTTC	CASSLATDYGYTF
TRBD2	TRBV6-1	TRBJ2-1	TGTGCCAGCAGTGATAAAGTGGGAGGGCCCGATGAGCAGTTCTTC	CASSDKVGGPDEQFF
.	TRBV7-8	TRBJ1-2	TGTGCCAGCAGCTTGAGTTGGGTGAATTCTAACTATGGCTACACCTTC	CASSLSWVNSNYGYTF
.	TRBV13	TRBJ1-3	TGTGCCAGCAGCTCGGGTCCTTCCTCTGGAAACACCATATATTTT	CASSSGPSSGNTIYF
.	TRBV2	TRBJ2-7	TGTGCCAGCAGTGAATCTTTAGGCGAGCAGTACTTC	CASSESLGEQYF
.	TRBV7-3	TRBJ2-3	TGTGCCAGCGGGAAGGGGTCCACAGATACGCAGTATTTT	CASGKGSTDTQYF
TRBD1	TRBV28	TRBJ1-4	TGTGCCAGCAGTATTGGACAGGGAGGAGAAAAACTGTTTTTT	CASSIGQGGEKLFF